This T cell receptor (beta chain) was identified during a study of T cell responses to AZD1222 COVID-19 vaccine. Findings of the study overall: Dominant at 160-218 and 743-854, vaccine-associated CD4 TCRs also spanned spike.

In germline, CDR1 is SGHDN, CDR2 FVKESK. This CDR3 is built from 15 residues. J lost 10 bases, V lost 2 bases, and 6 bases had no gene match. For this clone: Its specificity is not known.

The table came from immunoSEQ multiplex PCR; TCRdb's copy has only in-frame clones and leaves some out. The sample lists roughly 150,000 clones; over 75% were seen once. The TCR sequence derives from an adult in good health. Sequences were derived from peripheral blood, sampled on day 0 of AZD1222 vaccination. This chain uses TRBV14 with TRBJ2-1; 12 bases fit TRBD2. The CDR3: CASSQLAGGHNEQFF. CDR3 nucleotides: TGTGCCAGCAGCCAACTAGCGGGAGGGCATAACGAGCAGTTCTTC.